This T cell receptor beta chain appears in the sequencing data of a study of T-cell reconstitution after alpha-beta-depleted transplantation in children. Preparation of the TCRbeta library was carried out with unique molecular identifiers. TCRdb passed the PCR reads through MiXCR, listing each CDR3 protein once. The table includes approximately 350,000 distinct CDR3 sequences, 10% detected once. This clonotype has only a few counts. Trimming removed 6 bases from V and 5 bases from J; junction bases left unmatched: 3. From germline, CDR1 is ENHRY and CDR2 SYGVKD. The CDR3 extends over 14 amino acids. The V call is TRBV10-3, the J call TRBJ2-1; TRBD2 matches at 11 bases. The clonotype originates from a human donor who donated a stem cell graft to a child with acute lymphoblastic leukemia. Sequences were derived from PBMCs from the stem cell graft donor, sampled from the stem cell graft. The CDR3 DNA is TGTGCCATCAGCGGGACTAGCGGAGACAATGAGCAGTTCTTC. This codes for CAISGTSGDNEQFF.